A selection of T cell receptor beta chains follows, all from one sample in a study of T cell changes during pregnancy in multiple sclerosis. Sequencing used immunoSEQ multiplex PCR; TCRdb keeps in-frame clones, though not all of them. Of more than 55,000 clones in the sample, roughly 90% were seen once. The sequences come from peripheral blood, collected after pregnancy. These receptors came from a female donor with multiple sclerosis, enrolled in a pregnancy study. Both conserved end residues are part of each CDR3. Fields, in order: clone size, V gene, J gene, D gene, CDR3 DNA, CDR3 protein. The D gene is left open where the match is weak. Size is omitted from some rows. Given values are once, few, many or a class for expanded clones.

clone size: NA; V gene: TRBV4-1; J gene: TRBJ1-2; D gene: NA; CDR3 DNA: TGCGCCAGCAGCCAAAACAGGGAGATGATGGGCTACACCTTC; CDR3 protein: CASSQNREMMGYTF
clone size: NA; V gene: TRBV12-5; J gene: TRBJ2-1; D gene: TRBD2; CDR3 DNA: TGTGCTAGTGGTTCAACCTCGACTAGCGGGGGGATCTACAATGAGCAGTTCTTC; CDR3 protein: CASGSTSTSGGIYNEQFF
clone size: NA; V gene: TRBV27; J gene: TRBJ2-4; D gene: NA; CDR3 DNA: TGTGCCAGCAGTATCCCACTAATGAACATTCAGTACTTC; CDR3 protein: CASSIPLMNIQYF
clone size: NA; V gene: TRBV29-1; J gene: TRBJ2-5; D gene: TRBD1; CDR3 DNA: TGCAGCGTTGGACTTAGGGACAGACAAGAGACCCAGTACTTC; CDR3 protein: CSVGLRDRQETQYF
clone size: NA; V gene: TRBV2; J gene: TRBJ1-6; D gene: TRBD1; CDR3 DNA: TGTGCCAGCAGTGACGGGGGACAGGGTCGGTCACCCCTCCACTTT; CDR3 protein: CASSDGGQGRSPLHF
clone size: once; V gene: TRBV7-2; J gene: TRBJ2-7; D gene: NA; CDR3 DNA: TGTGCCAGCAACTTAGCCTTCGGGTTCTACGAGCAGTACTTC; CDR3 protein: CASNLAFGFYEQYF
clone size: NA; V gene: TRBV28; J gene: TRBJ2-1; D gene: TRBD2; CDR3 DNA: TGTGCCAGCAGATTCCTAGCGGGGGCTTACAATGAGCAGTTCTTC; CDR3 protein: CASRFLAGAYNEQFF
clone size: NA; V gene: TRBV28; J gene: TRBJ1-2; D gene: NA; CDR3 DNA: TGTGCCAGCAGTTTAGAGGCTCGCGGCTACACCTTC; CDR3 protein: CASSLEARGYTF
clone size: NA; V gene: TRBV19; J gene: TRBJ1-2; D gene: TRBD1; CDR3 DNA: TGTGCCAGTAGTACGGACAGGGACGGCTACACCTTC; CDR3 protein: CASSTDRDGYTF
clone size: NA; V gene: TRBV11-2; J gene: TRBJ2-5; D gene: NA; CDR3 DNA: TGTGCCAGCAGCCGGGGGAGCCAAGAGACCCAGTACTTC; CDR3 protein: CASSRGSQETQYF
clone size: NA; V gene: TRBV16; J gene: TRBJ1-2; D gene: NA; CDR3 DNA: TGTGCCAGCAGTGGGGGACTGAGTCCTGGCTATGGCTACACCTTC; CDR3 protein: CASSGGLSPGYGYTF
clone size: NA; V gene: TRBV29-1; J gene: TRBJ2-2; D gene: TRBD2; CDR3 DNA: TGCAGCGTTGCGGTTAGTGCGGGGGGCACCGGGGAGCTGTTTTTT; CDR3 protein: CSVAVSAGGTGELFF
clone size: few; V gene: TRBV28; J gene: TRBJ1-1; D gene: NA; CDR3 DNA: TGTGCCAGCCAGGACACCTTGAACACTGAAGCTTTCTTT; CDR3 protein: CASQDTLNTEAFF
clone size: NA; V gene: TRBV7-9; J gene: TRBJ2-5; D gene: TRBD2; CDR3 DNA: TGTGCCAGCAGCCCGGGACTAGCGGGGCCACTCACCGCTGAGACCCAGTACTTC; CDR3 protein: CASSPGLAGPLTAETQYF
clone size: once; V gene: TRBV18; J gene: TRBJ2-1; D gene: TRBD2; CDR3 DNA: TGTGCCAGCTCACCCCTTCTCTTAGCGGGGGTCGACAATGAGCAGTTCTTC; CDR3 protein: CASSPLLLAGVDNEQFF
clone size: few; V gene: TRBV29-1; J gene: TRBJ1-1; D gene: TRBD1; CDR3 DNA: TGCAGCGTTGAAGGCGACAGGGGGGAAGCTTTCTTT; CDR3 protein: CSVEGDRGEAFF
clone size: NA; V gene: TRBV29-1; J gene: TRBJ2-3; D gene: NA; CDR3 DNA: TGCAGCGTTGGATTGGCGGGGAGCACAGATACGCAGTATTTT; CDR3 protein: CSVGLAGSTDTQYF
clone size: NA; V gene: TRBV11-3; J gene: TRBJ2-5; D gene: NA; CDR3 DNA: TGTGCCAGCAGCTTCGGTTATGACCCCGGGGAGACCCAGTACTTC; CDR3 protein: CASSFGYDPGETQYF
clone size: NA; V gene: TRBV5-4; J gene: TRBJ2-3; D gene: TRBD2; CDR3 DNA: TGTGCCAGCAGTCACACGACTAGCGGGGGCCGCCAAACCACAGATACGCAGTATTTT; CDR3 protein: CASSHTTSGGRQTTDTQYF
clone size: NA; V gene: TRBV1; J gene: TRBJ2-7; D gene: NA; CDR3 DNA: TGCACCAGCAGCCATCCTACTAGCGGGGGCTCCTACGAGCAGTACTTC; CDR3 protein: CTSSHPTSGGSYEQYF
clone size: NA; V gene: TRBV2; J gene: TRBJ2-7; D gene: NA; CDR3 DNA: TGTGCCAGCGGAGATGGACTCGTATATACATACGAGCAGTACTTC; CDR3 protein: CASGDGLVYTYEQYF
clone size: NA; V gene: TRBV19; J gene: TRBJ1-1; D gene: TRBD1; CDR3 DNA: TGTGCCAGTAGTACCGGACAGGGACTCTCCGAAGCTTTCTTT; CDR3 protein: CASSTGQGLSEAFF
clone size: NA; V gene: TRBV19; J gene: TRBJ1-1; D gene: NA; CDR3 DNA: TGTGCCAGTAGTATAGATCTGTCAGGACAAGGGCCTTTCAACACTGAAGCTTTCTTT; CDR3 protein: CASSIDLSGQGPFNTEAFF